This T cell receptor beta chain was identified during a study of PD-1 blockade in classical Hodgkin lymphoma. Study-level findings and limits: Baseline TCR diversity was reportedly lower in newly diagnosed patients than healthy donors.

The CDR3 is 15 residues long. Germline-derived CDR1 and CDR2 are MDHEN and SYDVKM. Trimming at V came to 7 bases and at J to 2 bases, leaving 7 bases not matched to a gene. As for time point: cycle 4 day 1 (C4D1), after six to seven weeks of nivolumab. There was relapse after autologous stem cell transplantation in every patient, and there was variation in brentuximab vedotin exposure. Assay used: immunoSEQ multiplex PCR; TCRdb lists only in-frame clones, some missing. The sample shows about 64,000 clones, more than 90% of them seen only once. To note about this clone: What it binds is unknown.

The chain has TRBV28 and TRBJ2-1; 8 nucleotides align to TRBD2. The clonotype comes from a human donor with classical Hodgkin lymphoma. The starting material was peripheral blood mononuclear cells (PBMCs), obtained before the fourth cycle of nivolumab. CDR3 sequence: CASKSRGATYNEQFF. CDR3 sequence (DNA): TGTGCCAGCAAGTCGCGGGGGGCTACCTACAATGAGCAGTTCTTC. The full variable domain, in which reference TRBV28 and TRBJ2-1 provide the parts outside the CDR3, is DVKVTQSSRYLVKRTGEKVFLECVQDMDHENMFWYRQDPGLGLRLIYFSYDVKMKEKGDIPEGYSVSREKKERFSLILESASTNQTSMYLCASKSRGATYNEQFFGPGTRLTVL.